Listed below are T cell receptor beta chains from one sample, sequenced in a study of CD8+CD57+ T cells in acquired aplastic anemia. MiXCR was run by TCRdb on the reads, yielding one entry per CDR3 protein. Of about 210,000 distinct CDR3 sequences detected, 34% appear once; the ten largest clones hold around 1.1%. The material sequenced was sorted CD4+, CD8+, or CD8+CD57+ T cells (not recorded which) from PBMCs. The receptors were gathered from a human donor in good health, serving as a control. Each CDR3 is given with its conserved first and last residue. Each record gives: clone size, V gene, D gene, J gene, CDR3 DNA, CDR3 protein. A D gene is named only where the DNA matches it firmly. Clone size appears in some rows only: once, few, many, or a class for an expanded clone.

abundance: many
v_gene: TRBV7-9
d_gene: TRBD1
j_gene: TRBJ2-3
CDR3nt: TGTGCCAGCAGCTTAGGACAGGGGTTTTCCACAGATACGCAGTATTTT
CDR3aa: CASSLGQGFSTDTQYF

abundance: many
v_gene: TRBV10-2
d_gene: -
j_gene: TRBJ1-1
CDR3nt: TGCGCCAGCAGTGGAACGGTCACGGAGGAAGCTTTCTTT
CDR3aa: CASSGTVTEEAFF

abundance: -
v_gene: TRBV5-1
d_gene: TRBD1
j_gene: TRBJ1-1
CDR3nt: TGCGCCAGCAGCTTCGGAACCCGGGACAGGGGAACCGGGACTGAAGCTTTCTTT
CDR3aa: CASSFGTRDRGTGTEAFF

abundance: few
v_gene: TRBV4-2
d_gene: TRBD2
j_gene: TRBJ2-1
CDR3nt: TGTGCCAGCAGAGCTACTAGCGGACTATACAATGAGCAGTTCTTC
CDR3aa: CASRATSGLYNEQFF

abundance: -
v_gene: TRBV7-2
d_gene: -
j_gene: TRBJ1-1
CDR3nt: TGTGCCAGCAGCTTATCGTCAGTGGCTGAAGCTTTCTTT
CDR3aa: CASSLSSVAEAFF

abundance: -
v_gene: TRBV10-1
d_gene: TRBD1
j_gene: TRBJ2-2
CDR3nt: TGCGCCAGCAGTGACCCGGGACAGGGGACGGCCGGGGAGCTGTTTTTT
CDR3aa: CASSDPGQGTAGELFF

abundance: medium-sized
v_gene: TRBV10-3
d_gene: -
j_gene: TRBJ1-5
CDR3nt: TGTGCCATCAGTGCAACGGGACAAGAGCCCCAGCATTTT
CDR3aa: CAISATGQEPQHF

abundance: many
v_gene: TRBV3-1
d_gene: -
j_gene: TRBJ1-6
CDR3nt: TGTGCCAGCAGCCAAGGGACAAAAAATTCACCCCTCCACTTT
CDR3aa: CASSQGTKNSPLHF

abundance: many
v_gene: TRBV19
d_gene: -
j_gene: TRBJ1-2
CDR3nt: TGTGCCAGTAGTACGATAGGTGGCGGCTACACCTTC
CDR3aa: CASSTIGGGYTF

abundance: many
v_gene: TRBV20-1
d_gene: TRBD1
j_gene: TRBJ1-2
CDR3nt: TGCAGTGCTAGAGACACCTCATTACACAGGACAGGAGAACCTAACTATGGCTACACCTTC
CDR3aa: CSARDTSLHRTGEPNYGYTF

abundance: -
v_gene: TRBV6-1
d_gene: -
j_gene: TRBJ1-5
CDR3nt: TGTGCCAGCAAAAGGGAGGCCGATCAGCCCCAGCATTTT
CDR3aa: CASKREADQPQHF

abundance: many
v_gene: TRBV20-1
d_gene: -
j_gene: TRBJ2-5
CDR3nt: TGCAGTGCTAGAACAGATTACAGGAGCCAAGAGACCCAGTACTTC
CDR3aa: CSARTDYRSQETQYF

abundance: many
v_gene: TRBV7-8
d_gene: -
j_gene: TRBJ1-1
CDR3nt: TGTGCCAGCAGCTTAGGTCGGCACACTGAAGCTTTCTTT
CDR3aa: CASSLGRHTEAFF

abundance: -
v_gene: TRBV24-1
d_gene: TRBD1
j_gene: TRBJ1-2
CDR3nt: TGTGCCACCAGCACGACAGGGCAAGGCTACACCTTC
CDR3aa: CATSTTGQGYTF

abundance: many
v_gene: TRBV4-1
d_gene: TRBD2
j_gene: TRBJ2-7
CDR3nt: TGCGCCAGCAGCCAATACGGACTAGCGGGAGTCCCCGAGCAGTACTTC
CDR3aa: CASSQYGLAGVPEQYF

abundance: -
v_gene: TRBV15
d_gene: -
j_gene: TRBJ2-7
CDR3nt: TGTGCCACCAGCAGGGATCTCGGGGACTCCTACGAGCGGTACTTC
CDR3aa: CATSRDLGDSYERYF

abundance: many
v_gene: TRBV9
d_gene: TRBD1
j_gene: TRBJ2-7
CDR3nt: TGTGCCAGCAGCGTTGAGGGGGCCTCCTACGAGCAGTACTTC
CDR3aa: CASSVEGASYEQYF

abundance: -
v_gene: TRBV12-3/TRBV12-4
d_gene: -
j_gene: TRBJ2-7
CDR3nt: TGTGCCAGCAGTTCCCCGGCCCGGGAACGAAGATACGAGCAGTACTTC
CDR3aa: CASSSPARERRYEQYF

abundance: many
v_gene: TRBV2
d_gene: -
j_gene: TRBJ2-7
CDR3nt: TGTGCCAGCACCGAAGGGGCAGGGTCCTACGAGCAGTACTTC
CDR3aa: CASTEGAGSYEQYF

abundance: -
v_gene: TRBV14
d_gene: -
j_gene: TRBJ2-7
CDR3nt: TGTGCCAGCAGCCAAGATGTGGGACGCCGGTACTTC
CDR3aa: CASSQDVGRRYF

abundance: -
v_gene: TRBV20-1
d_gene: TRBD1
j_gene: TRBJ2-3
CDR3nt: TGCAGTGCTAGAGTGGGGACAGCTAGCACAGATACGCAGTATTTT
CDR3aa: CSARVGTASTDTQYF

abundance: many
v_gene: TRBV15
d_gene: -
j_gene: TRBJ1-1
CDR3nt: TGTGCCACCAGCAGAGTGATCACAGGGAACACTGAAGCTTTCTTT
CDR3aa: CATSRVITGNTEAFF

abundance: many
v_gene: TRBV25-1
d_gene: -
j_gene: TRBJ2-5
CDR3nt: TGTGCCAGCACCCAACCGGGGCCGAGAGAGACCCAGTACTTC
CDR3aa: CASTQPGPRETQYF

abundance: many
v_gene: TRBV7-8
d_gene: -
j_gene: TRBJ2-3
CDR3nt: TGTGCCAGCAGCTTTATCGGCGGAAGCACAGATACGCAGTATTTT
CDR3aa: CASSFIGGSTDTQYF

abundance: -
v_gene: TRBV7-8
d_gene: -
j_gene: TRBJ2-7
CDR3nt: TGTGCCAGCAGCTTAGCAGAGTTTGGTGAGCAGTACTTC
CDR3aa: CASSLAEFGEQYF

abundance: few
v_gene: TRBV6-5
d_gene: -
j_gene: TRBJ1-5
CDR3nt: TGTGCCAGCAGTTACGGACAGTATTATAGCAATCAGCCCCAGCATTTT
CDR3aa: CASSYGQYYSNQPQHF

abundance: many
v_gene: TRBV7-9
d_gene: -
j_gene: TRBJ2-7
CDR3nt: TGTGCCAGCAGCCAGACGGGGAATAACTACGAGCAGTACTTC
CDR3aa: CASSQTGNNYEQYF